This TCR beta chain was captured in a study of healthy donors' naive CD4 and CD8 T cells. Turning to this clonotype: Its antigen is not known.

General observations from the study: Negatively charged CDR3s marked CD8+ lineage; positively charged CDR3s marked CD4+ lineage.

A linear amplification protocol produced the TCR libraries from roughly 550 ng of total RNA. TCRdb re-called the reads through MiXCR, storing one row per CDR3 protein. In the table there are approximately 200,000 distinct CDR3 sequences, over 60% of which are singletons. Trimming took 5 bases from V and 4 from J; bases not matched to a gene: 9. The CDR3 covers 15 residues. The specimen sequenced was naive CD4+ and CD8+ T cells sorted from blood, pooled from several donors. The TCR was taken from a pool of human donors in good health; the sample pools cells from several healthy donors. This chain uses TRBV12-3 or TRBV12-4 with TRBJ1-2, with 8 bases fitting TRBD1. CDR3 sequence (DNA): TGTGCCAGCAGTCCACTATCCGGGACAGGCTATGGCTACACCTTC. It translates to CASSPLSGTGYGYTF.